This passage covers 26 T cell receptor beta chains from one sample sequenced in a study of control samples from healthy donors and cancer patients (dated by TCRdb to 2020 to 2021). The library came from the immunoSEQ multiplex PCR assay. In TCRdb, the immuneACCESS table is reduced to in-frame sequences with V and J assigned. These tables do not hold every clone; where another copy was compared, an unresolved V gene accounts for under half, and the others remain unexplained. The table for this sample lists some 120,000 clones; 75% to 95% of them were counted only once. Roughly 8.7% of the sample is held by the ten biggest clonotypes. Sequencing used blood. Source of these receptors: a young man in good health.

The chain couples TRBV7-9 to TRBJ1-5, with a tentative D call TRBD1 (6 bases). This CDR3 has 14 residues. Germline-derived CDR1 and CDR2 are SEHNR and FQNEAQ (reference sequence). Trimming took 5 bases from V and 7 from J, leaving 15 bases between them. The CDR3 DNA reads as TGTGCCAGCAGCCGGGACATTATGGGACAGCCCCAGCATTTT. Encoded protein: CASSRDIMGQPQHF.

The gene calls are TRBV4-1 and TRBJ2-3, with 7 bases identical to TRBD2. CDR3 size: 16 residues. The V gene's germline CDR1 is MGHRA and CDR2 YSYEKL. Trimming removed 3 bases from V and 6 bases from J; junction bases left unmatched: 12. The DNA for the CDR3 is TGCGCCAGCAGCCAGATTTATGGGGGAGGGCCCGATACGCAGTATTTT. Translation: CASSQIYGGGPDTQYF.

V gene TRBV6-5 combines with J gene TRBJ1-5; the match to TRBD1 covers 8 bases. V lost 3 bases to trimming and J lost 7 bases; unmatched junction nucleotides: 11. The CDR3 runs 16 residues. Germline lookup yields CDR1 MNHEY and CDR2 SVGAGI. The CDR3 loop is CASSYRRTGQGQPQHF. CDR3 nucleotide sequence: TGTGCCAGCAGTTATCGAAGGACAGGGCAGGGACAGCCCCAGCATTTT.

The rearrangement uses TRBV11-1 and TRBJ2-7, with D unresolved. Deletions cut 1 base from V and 3 bases from J, with 13 bases between. Germline assignment: CDR1 SGHAT and CDR2 FQDESV (reference sequence). The CDR3 is 15 amino acids. The CDR3 sequence is CASSLGRVSRYEQYF. The CDR3 nucleotides read TGTGCCAGCAGCTTAGGAAGGGTCAGCCGCTACGAGCAGTACTTC.

The chain joins TRBV2 to TRBJ1-2; tentative D call: TRBD1 (6 bases). Germline V CDR1 and CDR2: SNHLY, FYNNEI. This CDR3 region has 13 residues. V was clipped by 8 bases and J by 1 base, with 11 bases between them. The CDR3 spells CASWGADNYGYTF. Here the CDR3 DNA reads TGTGCCAGCTGGGGGGCCGATAACTATGGCTACACCTTC.

The chain carries TRBV13 and TRBJ2-3; D gene ambiguous. The CDR3 totals 16 residues. V dropped 4 bases and J dropped 4 bases, with 18 bases sitting between them. Germline V gives CDR1 PRHDT, CDR2 FYEKMQ (reference sequence). In DNA form, the CDR3 reads TGTGCCAGCAGCTCACCCCGGCAGCGATCCCCAGATACGCAGTATTTT. Protein product: CASSSPRQRSPDTQYF.

J is TRBJ2-7 and V is TRBV20-1, with D uncertain. With 2 bases removed from V and 3 bases from J, the gap between germline ends came to 5 bases. The CDR3 is 11 residues long. Germline-derived CDR1 and CDR2 are DFQATT and SNEGSKA (reference sequence). The CDR3 sequence: CSARSFYEQYF. In DNA form, the CDR3 reads TGCAGTGCTAGAAGCTTCTACGAGCAGTACTTC.

This chain uses TRBV6-5 with TRBJ1-5, with D maybe TRBD1 (6 bases). This CDR3 contains 15 residues. Germline V gives CDR1 MNHEY, CDR2 SVGAGI. With 0 bases removed from V and 7 bases from J, the gap between germline ends came to 13 bases. The CDR3 sequence: CASSYSGGLGQPQHF. The CDR3, as DNA: TGTGCCAGCAGTTACTCGGGGGGGCTGGGCCAGCCCCAGCATTTT.

The chain has TRBV16 and TRBJ1-1, with D uncertain. V was pared by 4 bases and J by 5 bases, with 8 bases between. The CDR3 has 12 amino acids. Germline CDR1 reads KGHSY; CDR2 reads FQNENV. Here the CDR3 DNA reads TGTGCCAGCAGCCCTATAGGTACTGAAGCTTTCTTT. Amino acids: CASSPIGTEAFF.

The V gene is TRBV7-9, the J gene TRBJ1-1; 9 bases align to TRBD1. The V gene's germline CDR1 is SEHNR and CDR2 FQNEAQ (reference sequence). The CDR3 consists of 15 residues. The ends lost 5 bases at V and 4 bases at J; junction bases unmatched: 8. The CDR3, as DNA: TGTGCCAGCAGCCCGGACAGGGGACGGAGCACTGAAGCTTTCTTT. It codes for CASSPDRGRSTEAFF.

This chain links TRBV6-5 with TRBJ1-5, with D hard to call. The ends were cut back, 0 bases at V and 4 bases at J, with 4 bases in the middle. This CDR3 is 13 amino acids long. Looked up from germline, CDR1 is MNHEY and CDR2 is SVGAGI. CDR3 DNA: TGTGCCAGCAGTTACTCTATGAATCAGCCCCAGCATTTT. This codes for CASSYSMNQPQHF.

The rearrangement joins TRBV2 to TRBJ2-7; no reliable D call. CDR3 size: 12 residues. Germline V gene data show CDR1 as SNHLY and CDR2 as FYNNEI. V gave up 7 bases and J gave up 1 base, with 8 bases separating them. The CDR3 coding sequence is TGTGCCAGCACTGTAGTGTCCTACGAGCAGTACTTC. This codes for CASTVVSYEQYF.

The chain recombines TRBV27 with TRBJ2-7; D is possibly TRBD1 or TRBD2 (5 bases each). Germline CDR1 and CDR2: MNHEY and SMNVEV (reference sequence). The CDR3 runs to 14 residues. V lost 2 bases and J lost 5, with 13 bases in between. The chain's CDR3 is CASSLTTEGHEQYF. The DNA for the CDR3 is TGTGCCAGCAGTTTAACGACAGAGGGGCACGAGCAGTACTTC.

CDR3 sequence: CASSLDYFPQETQYF. The CDR3 region has the DNA TGTGCCAGCAGCCTAGACTATTTCCCACAAGAGACCCAGTACTTC. The chain employs TRBV7-9 and TRBJ2-5; D is possibly TRBD2 (5 bases). The CDR3 has 15 amino acids. In germline, CDR1 is SEHNR, CDR2 FQNEAQ (reference sequence). V gave up 5 bases and J gave up 2 bases, with 15 bases separating them. The full variable domain, completed using reference TRBV7-9 and TRBJ2-5, is DTGVSQNPRHKITKRGQNVTFRCDPISEHNRLYWYRQTLGQGPEFLTYFQNEAQLEKSRLLSDRFSAERPKGSFSTLEIQRTEQGDSAMYLCASSLDYFPQETQYFGPGTRLLVL.

The J gene is TRBJ1-2, the V gene TRBV5-1; perhaps TRBD1 as D (5 bases). V was trimmed by 5 bases and J by 3 bases, leaving 17 bases between them. Germline V gene data show CDR1 as SGHRS and CDR2 as YFSETQ. This CDR3 region has 15 residues. CDR3 residues: CASRLTGYLHYGYTF. The CDR3 nucleotides read TGCGCCAGCAGACTAACAGGTTACTTGCACTATGGCTACACCTTC.

The gene calls are TRBV3-1 (or the pseudogene TRBV3-2) and TRBJ2-1; tentatively, D is TRBD2 (5 bases). Between the trimmed V and J ends, which lost 3 bases and 1 base, there was a span of 16 bases. Germline V gene sequence: CDR1 LGHDT, CDR2 YNNKEL (reference sequence). The CDR3 runs 17 residues. CDR3 in DNA: TGTGCCAGCAGCCACCTGCCGTTTACGGGGTCCTACAATGAGCAGTTCTTC. It specifies CASSHLPFTGSYNEQFF.

The V gene is TRBV20-1, the J gene TRBJ1-1; D may be TRBD1 (5 bases). Germline assignment: CDR1 DFQATT and CDR2 SNEGSKA (reference sequence). The CDR3 loop spans 15 amino acids. Trimming cost V 3 bases and J 1 base, with 15 bases left between them. Written as DNA, the CDR3 is TGCAGTGCTAGTCCCCTCGGGGGGAAGAACACTGAAGCTTTCTTT. Residues: CSASPLGGKNTEAFF.

The V call is TRBV10-1, the J call TRBJ1-1; the D is unclear. The V end lost 8 bases, the J end lost 1 base, and 11 bases lay between the germline ends. CDR1 WNHNN and CDR2 SYGVQD come from the germline V gene (reference sequence). The CDR3 contains 13 residues. CDR3 region: CASPGYSNTEAFF. The CDR3 DNA is TGCGCCAGCCCCGGTTATTCGAACACTGAAGCTTTCTTT.

The chain couples TRBV30 to TRBJ2-5, with D perhaps being TRBD1 or TRBD2 (6 bases each). The CDR3 is 13 residues long. Germline-derived CDR1 and CDR2 are GTSNPN and SVGIG (reference sequence). V lost 6 bases to trimming and J lost 5 bases, with 16 bases between them. The chain's CDR3 is CACNKGGGETQYF. The DNA of the CDR3 is TGTGCCTGTAACAAGGGGGGCGGGGAGACCCAGTACTTC.

The V call is TRBV18, the J call TRBJ2-7, with 9 nucleotides matching TRBD1. The V gene's germline CDR1 is KGHSH and CDR2 LQKENI. J was trimmed by 1 base and V by 3 bases; bases with no gene match: 1. This CDR3 contains 14 residues. The DNA of the CDR3 is TGTGCCAGCTCACCCGGGACAGGGTCCTACGAGCAGTACTTC. Translating gives CASSPGTGSYEQYF. The whole variable domain, remainder taken from reference TRBV18 and TRBJ2-7, is NAGVMQNPRHLVRRRGQEARLRCSPMKGHSHVYWYRQLPEEGLKFMVYLQKENIIDESGMPKERFSAEFPKEGPSILRIQQVVRGDSAAYFCASSPGTGSYEQYFGPGTRLTVT.

This clone has only one observation. The chain joins TRBV7-2 to TRBJ2-2; TRBD2 matches at 10 bases. The CDR3 runs 17 residues. V dropped 3 bases and J dropped 3; count of bases not matched to a gene: 7. Germline V lookup: CDR1 SGHTA, CDR2 FQGNSA. The chain's CDR3 is CASSLESSGGDTGELFF. The CDR3, as DNA: TGTGCCAGCAGCTTGGAATCTAGCGGGGGAGACACCGGGGAGCTGTTTTTT.

This rearrangement joins TRBV30 to TRBJ1-1; D is possibly TRBD1 (6 bases). Per the germline V gene, CDR1 is GTSNPN and CDR2 is SVGIG (reference sequence). The CDR3 extends over 14 amino acids. V dropped 3 bases and J dropped 1 base, with 12 bases sitting between them. CDR3 sequence: CAWRRDTENTEAFF. The CDR3 DNA reads TGTGCCTGGAGACGGGACACCGAGAACACTGAAGCTTTCTTT.

The rearrangement joins TRBV6-5 to TRBJ2-5; D may be TRBD1 (5 bases). Per the germline V gene, CDR1 is MNHEY and CDR2 is SVGAGI. Trimming left V 7 bases short and J 0 bases short, with 9 bases between. The CDR3 has 13 amino acids. The CDR3 nucleotides read TGTGCCAGCAAAAGACAGTACCAAGAGACCCAGTACTTC. It encodes CASKRQYQETQYF.

On this clone itself: Other DNA sequences within the sample encode an identical CDR3. The gene calls are TRBV6-1 and TRBJ1-5; D is possibly TRBD1 (5 bases). Germline V CDR1 and CDR2: MNHNS, SASEGT. Deletions cut 2 bases from V and 5 bases from J, with 7 bases between. This CDR3 has 13 amino acids. In DNA, the CDR3 is TGTGCCAGCAGTGAACGGGGGGATCAGCCCCAGCATTTT. This codes for CASSERGDQPQHF.

The rearrangement uses TRBV30 and TRBJ2-7, with a possible D match to TRBD1 (6 bases). Trimming removed 0 bases at V and 5 bases at J, with 11 bases between. The germline CDR1 and CDR2 sequences are GTSNPN and SVGIG (reference sequence). This CDR3 spans 13 amino acids. The CDR3 nucleotides are TGTGCCTGGAGTGTTTTAAGGGACAACGAGCAGTACTTC. It yields the protein CAWSVLRDNEQYF.

The V call is TRBV4-2, the J call TRBJ2-3; 8 nucleotides agree with TRBD2. The CDR3 runs to 18 residues. Germline loops: CDR1 LGHNA, CDR2 YNFKEQ. The ends lost 0 bases at V and 5 bases at J; junction bases unmatched: 13. The CDR3 protein is CASSQDPGSGGSRDTQYF. CDR3 nucleotides: TGTGCCAGCAGCCAAGATCCGGGAAGCGGGGGTAGTAGAGATACGCAGTATTTT.